This TCR beta chain was sequenced in a study of PD-1 blockade in classical Hodgkin lymphoma. Time point: cycle 4 day 1 (C4D1), after six to seven weeks of nivolumab. Each patient experienced a relapse that followed autologous stem cell transplantation, and brentuximab vedotin exposure varied. The method was immunoSEQ multiplex PCR; TCRdb's version includes in-frame clones alone and lacks a portion of them. This sample has approximately 24,000 clones, with approximately 77% found just once. The CDR3 runs to 15 residues. V was clipped by 6 bases and J by 0 bases, with 13 bases between them. Germline values: CDR1 SGHRS, CDR2 YFSETQ.

The sequence derives from a human donor with classical Hodgkin lymphoma. The sample here was peripheral blood mononuclear cells (PBMCs), taken before the fourth cycle of nivolumab. V gene TRBV5-1 combines with J gene TRBJ2-1; D gene uncertain. The DNA of the CDR3 is TGCGCCAGCACCATCTCAGGCTACTCCTACAATGAGCAGTTCTTC. This sequence encodes CASTISGYSYNEQFF.